The 17 T cell receptor beta chains in this list originate from one sample, sequenced in a study of blood T cell repertoires in COVID-19. Assay used: immunoSEQ multiplex PCR; TCRdb lists only in-frame clones, some missing. The sample carries a few hundred thousand clones, roughly 88% recorded once. Sequencing input: peripheral blood. These TCRs come from a man aged 40-49 years who had recovered from COVID-19.

The rearrangement links TRBV29-1 to TRBJ2-1, with 9 bases that match TRBD1. Germline CDR1 SQVTM, CDR2 ANQGSEA. This CDR3 is built from 12 residues. The junction had 6 bases not matched to a gene; V was cut back by 7 bases and J by 8 bases. CDR3 nucleotide sequence: TGCAGCGGGACACGGACAGGGGATGAGCAGTTCTTC. Translated: CSGTRTGDEQFF.

This chain uses TRBV20-1 with TRBJ1-2, with D tentatively TRBD1 (5 bases). CDR3 length: 11 amino acids. Trimming left V 5 bases short and J 5 bases short, with 9 bases between. Germline CDR1 DFQATT, CDR2 SNEGSKA (reference sequence). CDR3 DNA sequence: TGCAGTGCTTGGCAGGGTTATGGCTACACCTTC. It codes for CSAWQGYGYTF.

A single count supports this clone. This chain uses TRBV5-4 with TRBJ1-1, with TRBD1 as a possible D gene (6 bases). This CDR3 contains 12 residues. The ends were cut back, 4 bases at V and 7 bases at J, with 11 bases in the middle. CDR1 and CDR2 (germline): SGHNT, YYREEE (reference sequence). The CDR3 here is CASSLGANEAFF. CDR3 coding DNA: TGTGCCAGCAGCCTGGGGGCCAATGAAGCTTTCTTT.

The CDR3 protein is CASSLAGVGGNTIYF. Written as DNA, the CDR3 is TGTGCCAGCAGCTTAGCAGGGGTTGGTGGAAACACCATATATTTT. The V gene is TRBV11-2, the J gene TRBJ1-3, with a weak D call TRBD1 (6 bases). The germline CDR1 and CDR2 sequences are SGHAT and FQNNGV. Trimming shortened V by 1 base and J by 3 bases, and 10 bases separated the two germline ends. This CDR3 spans 15 amino acids.

This clone showed up just once. Other DNA variants within this sample encode the same CDR3. This rearrangement joins TRBV7-2 to TRBJ2-7; 11 nucleotides line up with TRBD2. CDR1 is SGHTA, CDR2 FQGNSA, per germline. The CDR3 spans 14 residues. V shed 5 bases, J shed 4 bases, and the junction held 4 bases outside the gene matches. The CDR3 DNA follows: TGTGCCAGCAGCCTGGGACTAGCGGCATACGAGCAGTACTTC. Translation: CASSLGLAAYEQYF.

The V and J genes are TRBV9 and TRBJ2-3, with TRBD2 identical over 7 bases. The CDR3 is made up of 17 amino acids. Germline-derived CDR1 and CDR2 are SGDLS and YYNGEE. Unmatched junction bases numbered 14, after V lost 4 bases and J lost 3 bases. CDR3 coding DNA: TGTGCCAGCAGCCCCCAGACTAGCATGAGGGTGACAGATACGCAGTATTTT. Protein product: CASSPQTSMRVTDTQYF.

This rearrangement joins TRBV30 to TRBJ2-3, with TRBD1 matching 7 bases. The CDR3 is 13 residues long. In germline, CDR1 is GTSNPN, CDR2 SVGIG (reference sequence). After removal of 5 bases from V and 5 bases from J, the junction contained 7 bases not matched to a gene. CDR3 sequence: CAWDNPGGDTQYF. CDR3 bases: TGTGCCTGGGACAACCCAGGGGGAGATACGCAGTATTTT. The full variable domain, with the rest looked up from reference TRBV30 and TRBJ2-3, is SQTIHQWPATLVQPVGSPLSLECTVEGTSNPNLYWYRQAAGRGLQLLFYSVGIGQISSEVPQNLSASRPQDRQFILSSKKLLLSDSGFYLCAWDNPGGDTQYFGPGTRLTVL.

This chain links TRBV5-1 with TRBJ1-3, with a weak D call TRBD1 (5 bases). Trimming stripped 4 bases from V and 4 bases from J, with 12 bases between. The germline gives CDR1 SGHRS, CDR2 YFSETQ. CDR3 size: 14 residues. The CDR3 bases are TGCGCCAGCAGCCAGACCGGACAAGGAAACACCATATATTTT. Protein product: CASSQTGQGNTIYF. Using reference TRBV5-1 and TRBJ1-3 for the parts outside the CDR3, the full variable domain is KAGVTQTPRYLIKTRGQQVTLSCSPISGHRSVSWYQQTPGQGLQFLFEYFSETQRNKGNFPGRFSGRQFSNSRSEMNVSTLELGDSALYLCASSQTGQGNTIYFGEGSWLTVV.

The chain links TRBV6-1 to TRBJ2-7; D may be TRBD1 (5 bases). The CDR3 extends over 16 amino acids. In germline, CDR1 is MNHNS, CDR2 SASEGT. The V gene lost 1 base and the J gene lost 1 base, with 14 bases spanning the gap. As DNA, the CDR3 is TGTGCCAGCAGTGAAGGGACGACAGCTCTTTCCTACGAGCAGTACTTC. Amino acid sequence: CASSEGTTALSYEQYF.

The J gene is TRBJ2-5, the V gene TRBV5-1; 9 bases are a match to TRBD1. Trimming removed 2 bases from V and 1 base from J; junction bases left unmatched: 0. The CDR3 loop spans 14 amino acids. Germline V lookup: CDR1 SGHRS, CDR2 YFSETQ. CDR3 region: CASSLQGAQETQYF. CDR3 nucleotides: TGCGCCAGCAGCTTACAGGGGGCCCAAGAGACCCAGTACTTC.

A note on this clone: At one of its ends the junction is not consistent with the germline gene, which may arise from a read error. V usage is TRBV7-9 and J usage is TRBJ1-1; 9 bases match TRBD1. Germline CDR1 SEHNR, CDR2 FQNEAQ (reference sequence). The length of the CDR3 is 13 residues. The CDR3 DNA reads TGTGCCAGCAGCGACAACCAGGACAGGGGAACGGGTTTT. Protein product: CASSDNQDRGTGF.

This chain joins TRBV14 and TRBJ2-1; D is perhaps TRBD2 (6 bases). The germline V gene has CDR1 SGHDN and CDR2 FVKESK. The CDR3 covers 13 residues. V dropped 1 base and J dropped 10 bases, with 11 bases sitting between them. The DNA for the CDR3 is TGTGCCAGCAGCCAAGTGATGGGACTCGAGCAGTTCTTC. Its protein product is CASSQVMGLEQFF.

The V gene is TRBV15, the J gene TRBJ1-2, with 7 bases that match TRBD1. Germline trimming cut 0 bases from V and 2 bases from J; bases unmatched to any gene: 9. This CDR3 spans 17 amino acids. Per germline, CDR1 LNHNV and CDR2 YYDKDF (reference sequence). CDR3 in DNA: TGTGCCACCAGCAGAGAGAGGCGGACAGGATCCAACTATGGCTACACCTTC. It codes for CATSRERRTGSNYGYTF.

The V and J genes are TRBV18 and TRBJ2-7, with 10 bases that match TRBD1. V dropped 6 bases and J dropped 3; count of bases not matched to a gene: 5. CDR3 length: 14 amino acids. The V gene's germline CDR1 is KGHSH and CDR2 LQKENI. CDR3 sequence reads: CASSTDRGSYEQYF. The DNA for the CDR3 is TGTGCCAGCTCTACGGACAGGGGGAGCTACGAGCAGTACTTC.

The CDR3 loop reads CASLQLGGRSNQPQHF. The CDR3 DNA sequence: TGTGCCAGTTTGCAACTGGGAGGTAGGAGCAATCAGCCCCAGCATTTT. V and J are TRBV19 and TRBJ1-5; no clear D gene. There are 16 residues in the CDR3. Per the germline V gene, CDR1 is LNHDA and CDR2 is SQIVND (reference sequence). V lost 8 bases and J lost 1, with 18 bases in between.

The J gene is TRBJ1-2, the V gene TRBV2; no clear D. The CDR3 has 13 residues. Germline V gene lookup returns CDR1 SNHLY and CDR2 FYNNEI. With 5 bases removed from V and 4 bases from J, the gap between germline ends came to 11 bases. The CDR3 region is CASSPGSLYGYTF. The CDR3 coding sequence is TGTGCCAGCAGTCCCGGGAGCCTCTATGGCTACACCTTC. The full variable domain, in which reference TRBV2 and TRBJ1-2 provide the parts outside the CDR3, is EPEVTQTPSHQVTQMGQEVILRCVPISNHLYFYWYRQILGQKVEFLVSFYNNEISEKSEIFDDQFSVERPDGSNFTLKIRSTKLEDSAMYFCASSPGSLYGYTFGSGTRLTVV.

The DNA for the CDR3 is TGTGCCAGCTCCAAGCGGAGAAACCGGGACAGGGTCAGGTACACTGAAGCTTTCTTT. Translating gives CASSKRRNRDRVRYTEAFF. The chain links TRBV18 to TRBJ1-1; 9 nucleotides align to TRBD1. The CDR3 loop spans 19 amino acids. V was clipped by 6 bases and J by 3 bases; unmatched bases: 20. Germline CDR1 and CDR2: KGHSH and LQKENI.